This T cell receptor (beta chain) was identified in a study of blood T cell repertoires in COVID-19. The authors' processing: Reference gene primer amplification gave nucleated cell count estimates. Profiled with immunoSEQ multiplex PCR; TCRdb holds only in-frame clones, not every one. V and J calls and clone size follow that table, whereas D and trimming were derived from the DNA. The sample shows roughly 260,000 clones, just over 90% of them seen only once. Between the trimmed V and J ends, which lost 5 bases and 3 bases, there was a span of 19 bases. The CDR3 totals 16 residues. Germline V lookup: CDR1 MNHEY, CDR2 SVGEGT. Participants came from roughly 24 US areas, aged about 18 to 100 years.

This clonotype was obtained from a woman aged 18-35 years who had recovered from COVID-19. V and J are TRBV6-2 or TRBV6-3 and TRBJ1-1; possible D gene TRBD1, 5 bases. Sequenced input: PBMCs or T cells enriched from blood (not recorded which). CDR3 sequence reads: CASSPTHVGGDTEAFF. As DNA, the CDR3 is TGTGCCAGCAGTCCCACGCACGTGGGGGGGGACACTGAAGCTTTCTTT.